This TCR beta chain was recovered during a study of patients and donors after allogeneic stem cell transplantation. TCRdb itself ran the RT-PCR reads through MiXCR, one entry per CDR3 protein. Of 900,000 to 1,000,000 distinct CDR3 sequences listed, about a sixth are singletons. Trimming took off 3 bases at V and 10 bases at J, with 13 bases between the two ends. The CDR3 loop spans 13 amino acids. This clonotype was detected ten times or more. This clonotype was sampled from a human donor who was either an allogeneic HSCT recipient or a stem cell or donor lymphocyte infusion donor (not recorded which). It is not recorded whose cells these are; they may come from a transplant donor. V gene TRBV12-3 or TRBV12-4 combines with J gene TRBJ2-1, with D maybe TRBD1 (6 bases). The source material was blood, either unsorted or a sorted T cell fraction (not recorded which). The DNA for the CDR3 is TGTGCCAGCAGTTTTCCGGCAGGGGTAGAGCAGTTCTTC. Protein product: CASSFPAGVEQFF.